This TCR beta chain was recorded in a study of identical twins. V was pared by 4 bases and J by 2 bases, with 14 bases of the junction left unmatched. The CDR3 covers 18 residues. CDR1 and CDR2 from the germline V gene are SGHAT and FQNNGV. TCRdb itself ran the 5' RACE reads through MiXCR, one entry per CDR3 protein. This table has some 460,000 distinct CDR3 sequences, approximately 14% appearing once. Separately, the same data were catalogued under a study of yellow fever vaccine responses in identical twins.

The specimen sequenced was CD4+ T cells sorted from blood. This sequence originates from a woman younger than 30 in good health. The V and J genes are TRBV11-2 and TRBJ2-1; 7 bases align to TRBD2. The CDR3 loop reads CASSSLRGVVGPYNEQFF. CDR3 bases: TGTGCCAGCAGCTCTCTTCGGGGGGTCGTGGGGCCCTACAATGAGCAGTTCTTC.